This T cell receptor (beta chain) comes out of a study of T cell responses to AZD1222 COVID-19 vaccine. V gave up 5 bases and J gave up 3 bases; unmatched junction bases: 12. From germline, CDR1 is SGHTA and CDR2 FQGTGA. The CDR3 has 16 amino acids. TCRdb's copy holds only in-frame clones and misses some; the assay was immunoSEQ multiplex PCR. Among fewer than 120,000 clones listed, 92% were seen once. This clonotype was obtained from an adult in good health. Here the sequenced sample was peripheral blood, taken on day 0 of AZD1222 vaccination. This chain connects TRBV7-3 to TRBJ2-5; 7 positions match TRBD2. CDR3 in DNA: TGTGCCAGCAGCCCCATGGGGGGGACCGGGGAAGAGACCCAGTACTTC. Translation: CASSPMGGTGEETQYF.